The clone carrying this T cell receptor beta chain appeared a few times. No antigen is known for it. The CDR3 loop spans 13 amino acids. Trimming took 1 base from V and 5 from J, leaving 9 bases between them. Germline V gene sequence: CDR1 DFQATT, CDR2 SNEGSKA (reference sequence). TCRdb analysed the RT-PCR reads with MiXCR anew, one entry per CDR3 protein. The table lists hundreds of thousands of distinct CDR3 sequences, around a fifth of them singletons. The data originate from a study of response to subunit inactivated influenza vaccine. Overall study findings and caveats: With each seasonal influenza vaccination, the authors suggested, few new T cells are recruited.

This chain connects TRBV20-1 to TRBJ1-5, with no clear D. The clonotype comes from a man aged 50 to 69 who received an inactivated influenza vaccine. Here the sequenced sample was PBMCs from blood, taken about 19 months after vaccination. The CDR3 spells CSARGTADQPQHF. The CDR3 DNA reads TGCAGTGCTAGAGGTACTGCAGATCAGCCCCAGCATTTT.